Presented here are 5 T cell receptor beta chains from one specimen sequenced in a study of blood T cell repertoires in COVID-19. Sequencing was performed with immunoSEQ multiplex PCR; in TCRdb, only in-frame clones are kept and a portion is missing. Among 60,000 to 90,000 clones listed, 90% were seen once. Sequenced input: peripheral blood. Receptors originate from a woman of 80 years or more with acute or convalescent COVID-19.

The gene calls are TRBV3-1 (or the pseudogene TRBV3-2) and TRBJ1-6; the D is unclear. Per the germline V gene, CDR1 is LGHDT and CDR2 is YNNKEL (reference sequence). This CDR3 contains 15 residues. The V gene lost 0 bases and the J gene lost 7 bases, with 10 bases spanning the gap. For the CDR3, the DNA is TGTGCCAGCAGCCAAGACCAGATAATGAATTCACCCCTCCACTTT. Translating gives CASSQDQIMNSPLHF.

This chain joins TRBV6-5 and TRBJ2-6, with D unresolved. With 7 bases removed from V and 2 bases from J, the gap between germline ends came to 12 bases. From germline, CDR1 is MNHEY and CDR2 SVGAGI. CDR3 size: 15 residues. The CDR3 bases are TGTGCCAGCATCGGCGGTAAGGCTGGGGCCAACGTCCTGACTTTC. As protein: CASIGGKAGANVLTF.

The chain links TRBV19 to TRBJ1-1, with 7 bases that match TRBD1. Germline trimming cut 6 bases from V and 0 bases from J; bases unmatched to any gene: 7. CDR3 size: 15 residues. Germline CDR1 LNHDA, CDR2 SQIVND (reference sequence). CDR3 loop: CASSSSGTVNTEAFF. In DNA form, the CDR3 reads TGTGCCAGTAGCTCCTCCGGGACAGTGAACACTGAAGCTTTCTTT.

The chain uses TRBV5-1 and TRBJ2-5, with 11 bases matching TRBD2. V was clipped by 1 base and J by 4 bases; unmatched bases: 3. The germline V gene has CDR1 SGHRS and CDR2 YFSETQ. The CDR3 covers 15 residues. The CDR3: CASSLTSGGRETQYF. As DNA, the CDR3 is TGCGCCAGCAGCTTGACTAGCGGGGGCCGAGAGACCCAGTACTTC.

This rearrangement joins TRBV5-5 to TRBJ1-5; TRBD1 might be the D (5 bases). The length of the CDR3 is 15 residues. Germline values: CDR1 SGHKS, CDR2 YYEKEE (reference sequence). V was pared by 0 bases and J by 6 bases, with 13 bases between. The CDR3 region has the DNA TGTGCCAGCAGCTTGGGACTGCAGGGAGGTCAGCCCCAGCATTTT. Translation gives CASSLGLQGGQPQHF.